This T cell receptor (beta chain) was captured in a study of CD8+ T cells in alopecia areata. As regards this clone: Its antigen is still unknown.

Trimming removed 4 bases at V and 1 base at J, with 9 bases between. This CDR3 has 14 residues. The V gene's germline CDR1 is SEHNR and CDR2 FQNEAQ (reference sequence). Findings of the study overall: Across lesional scalp, and particularly alopecia totalis/universalis, clonality surpassed that of normal scalp.

Peripheral blood and lesional scalp punch biopsies came from alopecia areata patients. Following extraction, RNA underwent reverse transcription to cDNA, which served as the sequencing template. Profiling relied on immunoSEQ multiplex PCR, and the TCRdb table lists in-frame clones only, not all of them. The repertoire consists of approximately 66,000 clones, with 55% to 65% occurring once and the leading ten covering around a sixth. The chain combines TRBV7-9 with TRBJ2-3; D unclear. The specimen comprised CD8+ T cells sorted from blood, sampled at week 0. This clonotype was sampled from a human donor with alopecia areata. CDR3 nucleotide sequence: TGTGCCAGCAGCTACGACCCGGGCACAGATACGCAGTATTTT. It yields the protein CASSYDPGTDTQYF.